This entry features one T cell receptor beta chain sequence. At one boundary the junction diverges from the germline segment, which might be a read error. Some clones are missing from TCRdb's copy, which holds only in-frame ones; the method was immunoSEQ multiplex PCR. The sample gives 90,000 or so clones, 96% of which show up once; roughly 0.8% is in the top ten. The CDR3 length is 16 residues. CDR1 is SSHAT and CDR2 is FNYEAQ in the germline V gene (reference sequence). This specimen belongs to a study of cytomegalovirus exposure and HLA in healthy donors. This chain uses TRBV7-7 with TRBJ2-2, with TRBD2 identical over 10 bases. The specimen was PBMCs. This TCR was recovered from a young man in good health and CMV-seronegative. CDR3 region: CASTYNGLAATGELFF. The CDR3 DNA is TGTGCTAGCACCTACAATGGACTAGCGGCCACCGGGGAGCTGTTTTTT.